These 6 T cell receptor beta chains were sequenced from one sample in a study of shared clonotypes between healthy human individuals. Repertoires were generated with immunoSEQ multiplex PCR, while TCRdb's copy carries only in-frame clones and drops some. The sample shows approximately 720,000 clones, approximately 75% of them seen only once. The sequencing input was memory CD4+ T cells sorted from blood. Regarding subset: CD45RA-negative fraction. These receptors came from a woman in her 30s in good health.

The genes are TRBV7-2 and TRBJ2-5, with D uncertain. The V and J ends lost 3 bases and 7 bases respectively, with 18 bases between them. CDR3 length: 15 amino acids. Germline V lookup: CDR1 SGHTA, CDR2 FQGNSA. CDR3: CASSFLSMGIGTQYF. The CDR3 DNA reads TGTGCCAGCAGCTTCCTGTCCATGGGGATAGGGACCCAGTACTTC.

J is TRBJ2-3 and V is TRBV6-5; D perhaps matches TRBD2 (6 bases). Germline CDR1 is MNHEY and CDR2 is SVGAGI. V shed 5 bases and J shed 11 bases, with 20 bases lying between them. The CDR3 loop spans 14 amino acids. The CDR3 bases are TGTGCCAGCAGTCAGTCGATGGGCTACGGGGGGCAGTATTTT. Protein sequence: CASSQSMGYGGQYF.

The rearrangement links TRBV5-1 to TRBJ2-3; 11 bases map to TRBD2. V was pared by 4 bases and J by 2 bases, with 6 bases of the junction left unmatched. Germline-derived CDR1 and CDR2 are SGHRS and YFSETQ. CDR3 size: 16 residues. The CDR3 sequence: CASSTGTSGTTDTQYF. Here the CDR3 DNA reads TGCGCCAGCAGCACTGGGACTAGCGGCACCACAGATACGCAGTATTTT.

This clone was recorded once. The V call is TRBV20-1, the J call TRBJ1-1, with a tentative D call TRBD1 (5 bases). The V gene lost 5 bases and the J gene lost 8 bases, with 9 bases spanning the gap. This CDR3 has 10 amino acids. Germline CDR1 DFQATT, CDR2 SNEGSKA (reference sequence). The CDR3 is CSAGDLEAFF. In DNA form, the CDR3 reads TGCAGTGCTGGGGACCTAGAAGCTTTCTTT.

The chain links TRBV19 to TRBJ1-5, with D possibly matching TRBD1 (5 bases). The CDR3 is 17 residues long. Between the trimmed V and J ends, which lost 1 base and 1 base, there was a span of 14 bases. Per germline, CDR1 LNHDA and CDR2 SQIVND (reference sequence). The CDR3 bases are TGTGCCAGTAGTATAGGAAGGACGAGGGGCAGCAATCAGCCCCAGCATTTT. Its translation: CASSIGRTRGSNQPQHF.

The chain uses TRBV6-6 and TRBJ2-3; no clear D gene. Trimming shortened V by 11 bases and J by 4 bases, and 10 bases separated the two germline ends. Per germline, CDR1 MNHNY and CDR2 SVGAGI (reference sequence). The CDR3 extends over 11 amino acids. Here the CDR3 reads CAASSADTQYF. For the CDR3, the DNA is TGTGCCGCCTCCTCGGCAGATACGCAGTATTTT.